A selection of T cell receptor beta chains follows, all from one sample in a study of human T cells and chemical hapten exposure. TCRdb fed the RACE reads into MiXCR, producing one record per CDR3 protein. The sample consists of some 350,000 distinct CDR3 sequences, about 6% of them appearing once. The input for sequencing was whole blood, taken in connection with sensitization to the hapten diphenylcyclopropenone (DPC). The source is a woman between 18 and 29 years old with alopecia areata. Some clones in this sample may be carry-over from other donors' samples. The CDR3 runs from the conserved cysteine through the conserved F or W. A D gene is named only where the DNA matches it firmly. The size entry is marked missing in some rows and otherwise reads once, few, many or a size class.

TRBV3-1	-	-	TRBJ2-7	CASSQDHGQSYEQYF	TGTGCCAGCAGCCAAGATCACGGACAGTCCTACGAGCAGTACTTC
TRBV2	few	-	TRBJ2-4	CASSFETKAKNIQYF	TGTGCCAGCAGTTTTGAGACAAAGGCCAAAAACATTCAGTACTTC
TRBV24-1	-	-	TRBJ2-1	CATSDPPGHEQFF	TGTGCCACCAGTGACCCACCTGGGCATGAGCAGTTCTTC
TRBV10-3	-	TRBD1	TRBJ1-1	CAIRGQGDTEAFF	TGTGCCATCAGGGGACAGGGGGACACTGAAGCTTTCTTT
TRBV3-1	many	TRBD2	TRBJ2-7	CASSRGGREQYF	TGTGCCAGCAGCAGGGGAGGGCGCGAGCAGTACTTC
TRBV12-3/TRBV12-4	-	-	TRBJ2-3	CASSPRAGTDTQYF	TGTGCCAGCAGTCCGCGAGCCGGCACAGATACGCAGTATTTT
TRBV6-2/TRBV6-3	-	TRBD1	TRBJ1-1	CATQDRGATEAFF	TGTGCCACCCAAGACAGGGGAGCCACTGAAGCTTTCTTT
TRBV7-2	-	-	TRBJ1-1	CASSSARYTEAFF	TGTGCCAGCAGCTCGGCCCGGTACACTGAAGCTTTCTTT
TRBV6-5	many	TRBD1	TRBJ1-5	CASSYSGTGGGQPQHF	TGTGCCAGCAGTTACTCGGGCACAGGGGGCGGACAGCCCCAGCATTTT
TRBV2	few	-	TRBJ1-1	CASRAGTKGTQNTEAFF	TGTGCCAGCAGAGCCGGGACTAAGGGGACCCAGAACACTGAAGCTTTCTTT
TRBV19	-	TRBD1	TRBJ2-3	CASSKTGGAGTDTQYF	TGTGCCAGTAGTAAGACAGGGGGCGCGGGGACAGATACGCAGTATTTT
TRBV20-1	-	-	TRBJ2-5	CSARDSGGEMETQYF	TGCAGTGCTAGAGATTCCGGAGGGGAGATGGAGACCCAGTACTTC
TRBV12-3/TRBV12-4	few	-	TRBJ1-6	CASSGQTDSPLHF	TGTGCCAGCAGCGGACAGACAGATTCACCCCTCCACTTT
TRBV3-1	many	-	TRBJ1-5	CASSHPGANQPQHF	TGTGCCAGCAGCCACCCCGGGGCGAATCAGCCCCAGCATTTT
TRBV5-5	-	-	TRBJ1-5	CASSLWDGYNQPQHF	TGTGCCAGCAGCTTGTGGGACGGTTACAATCAGCCCCAGCATTTT
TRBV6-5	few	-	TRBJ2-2	CASSYSRVRKTGELFF	TGTGCCAGCAGTTACTCTAGAGTAAGGAAGACCGGGGAGCTGTTTTTT
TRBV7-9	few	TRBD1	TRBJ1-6	CASSLARQTGTFNSPLHF	TGTGCCAGCAGCTTAGCCAGACAGACAGGGACGTTCAATTCACCCCTCCACTTT
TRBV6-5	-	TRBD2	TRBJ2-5	CATRSSGLKETQYF	TGTGCCACCAGGTCTAGCGGACTGAAAGAGACCCAGTACTTC
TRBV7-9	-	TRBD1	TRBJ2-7	CASSVLGQVKFHEQYF	TGTGCCAGCAGCGTACTGGGACAGGTAAAGTTCCACGAGCAGTACTTC
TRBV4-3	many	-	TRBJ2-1	CASSQDLRNYNEQFF	TGCGCCAGCAGCCAAGATCTCAGGAACTACAATGAGCAGTTCTTC
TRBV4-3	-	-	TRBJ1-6	CASSQVLVVGSPLHF	TGCGCCAGCAGCCAAGTCCTAGTTGTGGGTTCACCCCTCCACTTT
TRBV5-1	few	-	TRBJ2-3	CASSLAGAHTDTQYF	TGCGCCAGCAGCTTGGCGGGGGCCCACACAGATACGCAGTATTTT
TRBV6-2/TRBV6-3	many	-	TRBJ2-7	CASSYPRTVWRVYEQYF	TGTGCCAGCAGTTACCCGAGGACAGTCTGGAGGGTCTACGAGCAGTACTTC
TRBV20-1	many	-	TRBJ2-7	CSARMKQTGTTLYF	TGCAGTGCTAGAATGAAGCAGACCGGGACAACCCTTTACTTC
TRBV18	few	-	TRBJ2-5	CASSPSTQETQYF	TGTGCCAGCTCACCCTCCACCCAAGAGACCCAGTACTTC
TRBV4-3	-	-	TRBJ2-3	CASSQDPVSTDTQYF	TGCGCCAGCAGCCAAGACCCAGTCTCCACAGATACGCAGTATTTT